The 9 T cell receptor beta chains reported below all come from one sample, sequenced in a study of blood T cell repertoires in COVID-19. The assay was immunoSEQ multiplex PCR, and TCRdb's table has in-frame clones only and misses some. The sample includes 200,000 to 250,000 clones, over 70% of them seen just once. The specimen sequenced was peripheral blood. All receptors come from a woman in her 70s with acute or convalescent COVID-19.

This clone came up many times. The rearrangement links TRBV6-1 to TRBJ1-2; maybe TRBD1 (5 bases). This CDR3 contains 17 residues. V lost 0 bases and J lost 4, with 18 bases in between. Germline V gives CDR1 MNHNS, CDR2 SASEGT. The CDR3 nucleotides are TGTGCCAGCAGTGAAGCGCAGGATTCCTGGGGCACCTATGGCTACACCTTC. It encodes CASSEAQDSWGTYGYTF.

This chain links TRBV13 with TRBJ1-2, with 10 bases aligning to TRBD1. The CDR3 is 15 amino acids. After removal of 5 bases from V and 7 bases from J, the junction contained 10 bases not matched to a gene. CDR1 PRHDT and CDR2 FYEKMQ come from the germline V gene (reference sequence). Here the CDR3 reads CASSTLGQGYGGYTF. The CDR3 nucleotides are TGTGCCAGCAGCACCCTGGGACAGGGGTATGGTGGCTACACCTTC.

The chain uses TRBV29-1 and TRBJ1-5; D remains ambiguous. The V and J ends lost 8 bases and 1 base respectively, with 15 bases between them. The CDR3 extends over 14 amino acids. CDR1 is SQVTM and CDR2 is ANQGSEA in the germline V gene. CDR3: CSFSGFLSNQPQHF. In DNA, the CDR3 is TGCAGCTTCTCGGGGTTCCTAAGCAATCAGCCCCAGCATTTT.

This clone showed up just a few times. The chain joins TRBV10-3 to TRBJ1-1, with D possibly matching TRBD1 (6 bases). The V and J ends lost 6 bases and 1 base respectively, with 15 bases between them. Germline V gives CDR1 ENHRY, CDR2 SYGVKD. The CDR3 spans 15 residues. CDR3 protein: CAIRSQGGTNTEAFF. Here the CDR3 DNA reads TGTGCCATCAGGAGCCAAGGGGGTACGAACACTGAAGCTTTCTTT.

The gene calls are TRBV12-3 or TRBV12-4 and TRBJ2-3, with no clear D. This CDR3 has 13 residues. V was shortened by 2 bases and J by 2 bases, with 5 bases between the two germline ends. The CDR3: CASSLQDTDTQYF. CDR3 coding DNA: TGTGCCAGCAGTTTACAGGACACAGATACGCAGTATTTT.

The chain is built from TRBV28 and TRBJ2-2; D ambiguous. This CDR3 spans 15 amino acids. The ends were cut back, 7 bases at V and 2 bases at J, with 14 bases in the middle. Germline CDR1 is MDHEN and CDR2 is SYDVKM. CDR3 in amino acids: CASTSAGDNTGELFF. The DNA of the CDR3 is TGTGCCAGCACCTCGGCAGGCGATAACACCGGGGAGCTGTTTTTT.

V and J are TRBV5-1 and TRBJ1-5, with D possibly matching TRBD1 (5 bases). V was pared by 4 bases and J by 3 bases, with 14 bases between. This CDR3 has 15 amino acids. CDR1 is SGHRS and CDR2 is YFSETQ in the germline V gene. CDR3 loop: CASSPTGVDNQPQHF. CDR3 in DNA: TGCGCCAGCAGCCCGACGGGGGTCGACAATCAGCCCCAGCATTTT.

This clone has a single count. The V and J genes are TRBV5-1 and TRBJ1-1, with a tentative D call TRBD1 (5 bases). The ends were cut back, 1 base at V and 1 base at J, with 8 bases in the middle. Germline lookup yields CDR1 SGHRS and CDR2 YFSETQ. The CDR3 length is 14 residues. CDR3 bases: TGCGCCAGCAGCTTGTCAGGGTGGAACACTGAAGCTTTCTTT. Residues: CASSLSGWNTEAFF.

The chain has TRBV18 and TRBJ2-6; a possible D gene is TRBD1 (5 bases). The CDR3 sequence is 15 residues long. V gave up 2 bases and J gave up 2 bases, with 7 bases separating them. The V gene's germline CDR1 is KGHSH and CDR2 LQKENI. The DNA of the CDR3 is TGTGCCAGCTCACCAGAGACAGCTGGGGCCAACGTCCTGACTTTC. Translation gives CASSPETAGANVLTF.